This T cell receptor (beta chain) came from a study of breast tumors, draining lymph nodes, adjacent tissues. Study results and caveats: Most tumor T cells seemingly derive from lymph node, then expand in tumor.

Axillary draining lymph nodes of breast cancer patients supplied the node samples. TCRdb reanalysed the multiplex PCR reads using MiXCR and keeps one entry per CDR3 protein. The sample has 200,000 or so distinct CDR3 sequences; approximately 33% are singletons. Concerning this clonotype: Its specificity is unknown. Mismatch with germline at one junction end may stem from a read error.

CDR1 is MNHEY, CDR2 SVGAGI, per germline. The CDR3 extends over 17 amino acids. The chain is built from TRBV6-5 and TRBJ2-2, with TRBD2 matching 7 bases. Sequences were obtained from axillary lymph node tissue. This receptor was taken from a female donor with breast cancer. Some clones in this sample may be carry-over from other donors' samples. CDR3 in DNA: TGTGCCAGCAGTCACTCTCCGGCGGGAGCGGTAACCGGGGAGCTGTTTTTT. Encoded protein: CASSHSPAGAVTGELFF.